The entry below describes one T cell receptor (beta chain). Which antigen it targets is not known. Base-call qualities are not available, and no considerably larger clone is one nucleotide away. Taken from the germline V gene, the CDR1 and CDR2 loops are SGHAT and FQNNGV. The CDR3 runs 18 amino acids, cysteine and phenylalanine included. Of the read, only the CDR3 DNA is kept; its 54 bases are in frame from base 1. Germline trimming amounts to 2 bases on V and 0 bases on J, with 11 as the count of junction bases outside the gene matches. Library creation used RT-PCR. The sequencing machine was a NextSeq 550. Through fastp at Q25 and MiXCR, TCRdb rebuilt clones from the public reads, retaining in-frame beta chains. One record per CDR3 amino acid sequence lists the most common genes and DNA. The sample contains roughly 960,000 distinct CDR3 sequences, around 17% of them found a single time. The ten largest clones capture around 6% of the sample.

The data belong to a study of patients and donors after allogeneic stem cell transplantation (dated by TCRdb to 2020 to 2021). The V and J segments used are TRBV11-2 and TRBJ2-3, and TRBD2 aligns with 7 junction nucleotides. The TCR originated in a human donor who was either an allogeneic HSCT recipient or a stem cell or donor lymphocyte infusion donor (not recorded which). It is not recorded whose cells these are; they may come from a transplant donor. The specimen was blood, either unsorted or a sorted T cell fraction (not recorded which). Read as DNA, the sequence is TGTGCCAGCAGCTTACCCCGACTGGGTAGCGGGAGCACAGATACGCAGTATTTT. It specifies CASSLPRLGSGSTDTQYF.